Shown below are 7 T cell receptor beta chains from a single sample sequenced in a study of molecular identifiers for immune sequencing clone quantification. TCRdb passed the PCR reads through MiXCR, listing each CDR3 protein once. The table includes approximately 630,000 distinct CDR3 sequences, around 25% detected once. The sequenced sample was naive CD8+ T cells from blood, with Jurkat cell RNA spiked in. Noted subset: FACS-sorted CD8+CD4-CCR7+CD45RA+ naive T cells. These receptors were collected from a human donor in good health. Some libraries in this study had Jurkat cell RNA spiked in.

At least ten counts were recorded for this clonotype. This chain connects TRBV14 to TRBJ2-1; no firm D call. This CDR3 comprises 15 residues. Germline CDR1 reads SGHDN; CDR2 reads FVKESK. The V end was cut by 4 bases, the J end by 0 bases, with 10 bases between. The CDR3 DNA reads TGTGCCAGCAGCCCGAGCACGAGCTCCTACAATGAGCAGTTCTTC. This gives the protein CASSPSTSSYNEQFF.

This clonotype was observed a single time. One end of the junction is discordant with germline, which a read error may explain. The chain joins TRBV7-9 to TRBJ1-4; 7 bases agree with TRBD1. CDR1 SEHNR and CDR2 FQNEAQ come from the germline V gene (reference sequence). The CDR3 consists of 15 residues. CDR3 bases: TGTGCCAGCAGCGCGGCGACAGGGATTCTTGAAAAACTGGTTTTT. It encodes CASSAATGILEKLVF.

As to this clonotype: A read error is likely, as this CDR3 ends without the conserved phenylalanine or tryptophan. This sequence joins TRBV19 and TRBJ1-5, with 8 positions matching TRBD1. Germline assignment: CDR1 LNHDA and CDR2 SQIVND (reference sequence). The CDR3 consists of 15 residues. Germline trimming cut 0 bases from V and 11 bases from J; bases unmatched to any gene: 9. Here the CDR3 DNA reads TGTGCCAGTAGTATAGACAGGGGGCCGGGGCAGTCCCAGCATTGT. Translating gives CASSIDRGPGQSQHC.

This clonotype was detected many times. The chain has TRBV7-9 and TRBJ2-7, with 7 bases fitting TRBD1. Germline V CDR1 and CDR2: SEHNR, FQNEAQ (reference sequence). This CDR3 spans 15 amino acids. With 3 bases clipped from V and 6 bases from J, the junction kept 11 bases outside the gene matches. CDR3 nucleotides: TGTGCCAGCAGCTTGTCGACCGGACAGGACATCGAGCAGTACTTC. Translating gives CASSLSTGQDIEQYF.

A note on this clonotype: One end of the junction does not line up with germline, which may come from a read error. CDR3 amino acids: CAGSPETSERNEQFF. CDR3 bases: TGTGCCGGCAGCCCCGAGACTAGCGAGCGCAATGAGCAGTTCTTC. The V call is TRBV9, the J call TRBJ2-1, with TRBD2 matching 8 bases. Germline assignment: CDR1 SGDLS and CDR2 YYNGEE. This CDR3 comprises 15 residues.

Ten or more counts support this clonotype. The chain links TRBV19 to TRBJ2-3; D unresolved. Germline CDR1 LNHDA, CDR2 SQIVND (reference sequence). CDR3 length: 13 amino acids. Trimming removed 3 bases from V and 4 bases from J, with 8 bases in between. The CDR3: CASSISSADTQYF. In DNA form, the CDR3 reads TGTGCCAGTAGTATTTCCTCGGCAGATACGCAGTATTTT.

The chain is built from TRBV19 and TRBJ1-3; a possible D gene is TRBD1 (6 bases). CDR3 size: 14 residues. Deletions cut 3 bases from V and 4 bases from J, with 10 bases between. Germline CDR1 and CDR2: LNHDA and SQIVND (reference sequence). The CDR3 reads CASSIGQSGNTIYF. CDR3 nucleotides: TGTGCCAGTAGTATCGGACAGTCCGGAAACACCATATATTTT.